Below, 27 T cell receptor beta chains from the same sample are listed, as sequenced in a study of cytomegalovirus exposure and HLA in healthy donors. Both 60 Vbeta primers and 13 Jbeta primers went into the PCR. Clones were read by immunoSEQ multiplex PCR, and TCRdb kept only the in-frame ones, dropping some. The table lists about 170,000 clones, about 65% of them singletons. The sample consisted of PBMCs. These receptors came from a girl aged 5-17 years in good health and CMV-seronegative.

This clone was counted between two and nine times. This sequence joins TRBV29-1 and TRBJ2-7, with TRBD1 matching over 11 bases. Germline V gives CDR1 SQVTM, CDR2 ANQGSEA. V lost 4 bases, J lost 2 bases, and 7 bases stayed unmatched. This CDR3 is 15 amino acids long. The DNA for the CDR3 is TGCAGCGTTGGGGCAAGGGGACAGGGGGCCTACGAGCAGTACTTC. This gives the protein CSVGARGQGAYEQYF.

The table lists this clone with a few counts. The chain is built from TRBV5-1 and TRBJ1-1, with a possible D match to TRBD1 (5 bases). Germline CDR1 reads SGHRS; CDR2 reads YFSETQ. The ends were cut back, 0 bases at V and 1 base at J, with 13 bases in the middle. There are 16 residues in the CDR3. CDR3 nucleotides: TGCGCCAGCAGCTTGGACGGGGGTAAGGCGAACACTGAAGCTTTCTTT. Its translation is CASSLDGGKANTEAFF. The full variable domain, completed using reference TRBV5-1 and TRBJ1-1, is KAGVTQTPRYLIKTRGQQVTLSCSPISGHRSVSWYQQTPGQGLQFLFEYFSETQRNKGNFPGRFSGRQFSNSRSEMNVSTLELGDSALYLCASSLDGGKANTEAFFGQGTRLTVV.

The chain employs TRBV7-8 and TRBJ2-7; tentative D call: TRBD2 (5 bases). Between the trimmed V and J ends, which lost 4 bases and 1 base, there was a span of 11 bases. This CDR3 spans 14 amino acids. From germline, CDR1 is SGHVS and CDR2 FQNEAQ. CDR3 sequence (DNA): TGTGCCAGCAGCTCTAGCTCTATGTCCTACGAGCAGTACTTC. Its protein product is CASSSSSMSYEQYF.

This clone was counted a single time. This chain joins TRBV4-1 and TRBJ1-1, with D tentatively TRBD1 (5 bases). Trimming stripped 1 base from V and 5 bases from J, with 11 bases between. This CDR3 contains 14 residues. Germline V lookup: CDR1 MGHRA, CDR2 YSYEKL. The CDR3 reads CASSQAGLVTEAFF. CDR3 in DNA: TGCGCCAGCAGCCAAGCAGGGCTGGTGACTGAAGCTTTCTTT.

V gene TRBV29-1 combines with J gene TRBJ1-1, with D possibly matching TRBD1 (5 bases). The germline V gene encodes CDR1 SQVTM and CDR2 ANQGSEA. V was trimmed by 3 bases and J by 3 bases, leaving 17 bases between them. The CDR3 has 15 amino acids. This chain's CDR3 is CSVDQPGEVDTEAFF. CDR3 bases: TGCAGCGTTGATCAACCGGGGGAGGTAGACACTGAAGCTTTCTTT.

The chain is built from TRBV4-1 and TRBJ1-5; 10 bases match TRBD1. Germline CDR1 reads MGHRA; CDR2 reads YSYEKL. V dropped 4 bases and J dropped 7; count of bases not matched to a gene: 7. The CDR3 covers 15 residues. This CDR3 reads CASSRPGQGSQPQHF. CDR3 DNA: TGCGCCAGCAGCCGCCCGGGACAGGGGAGCCAGCCCCAGCATTTT.

This chain links TRBV27 with TRBJ1-1; 8 bases are shared with TRBD1. The germline CDR1 and CDR2 sequences are MNHEY and SMNVEV (reference sequence). The CDR3 sequence is 14 residues long. V lost 3 bases, J lost 7 bases, and 7 bases stayed unmatched. This chain's CDR3 is CASSLGRGRGEAFF. The CDR3 DNA follows: TGTGCCAGCAGTTTGGGCAGGGGGCGGGGTGAAGCTTTCTTT.

This chain uses TRBV2 with TRBJ1-2, with 9 bases that match TRBD1. The CDR3 is 14 amino acids. The germline V gene encodes CDR1 SNHLY and CDR2 FYNNEI. V trimming: 7 bases; J trimming: 8 bases; junction bases outside the gene matches: 11. CDR3 protein: CASKEDRGAGGYTF. The CDR3 region has the DNA TGTGCCAGCAAGGAGGACAGGGGCGCGGGAGGCTACACCTTC.

The rearrangement links TRBV7-6 to TRBJ1-1, with 8 bases aligning to TRBD1. Trimming removed 0 bases from V and 5 bases from J; junction bases left unmatched: 11. CDR1 is SGHVS and CDR2 is FNYEAQ in the germline V gene. CDR3 size: 17 residues. The CDR3 loop reads CASSLAQPWTGTTEAFF. The CDR3 DNA reads as TGTGCCAGCAGCTTAGCTCAACCCTGGACAGGGACGACTGAAGCTTTCTTT.

The table lists this clone with a few counts. This rearrangement joins TRBV20-1 to TRBJ1-2; no definite D call. The CDR3 extends over 10 amino acids. CDR1 is DFQATT, CDR2 SNEGSKA, per germline (reference sequence). Trimming took 4 bases from V and 8 from J, leaving 8 bases between them. The CDR3 nucleotides are TGCAGTGCTATGCCAGAAGGCTACACCTTC. It yields the protein CSAMPEGYTF.

V usage is TRBV6-1 and J usage is TRBJ2-5; D is possibly TRBD2 (5 bases). Trimming shortened V by 0 bases and J by 7 bases, and 9 bases separated the two germline ends. The germline CDR1 and CDR2 sequences are MNHNS and SASEGT. CDR3 length equals 13 residues. DNA for the CDR3: TGTGCCAGCAGTGAAGCGTCGAGGGCGACCCAGTACTTC. Protein product: CASSEASRATQYF.

This clone was picked up one time. The CDR3 sequence: CATRQGPSHDGNTIYF. In nucleotides, the CDR3 is TGTGCCACCCGACAGGGGCCTTCCCACGATGGAAACACCATATATTTT. The V gene is TRBV19, the J gene TRBJ1-3; the match to TRBD1 covers 8 bases. This CDR3 has 16 residues. V lost 10 bases and J lost 3; bases outside the gene matches: 14. The V gene's germline CDR1 is LNHDA and CDR2 SQIVND (reference sequence).

This clone was detected a few times. The V gene is TRBV30, the J gene TRBJ2-5; 7 nucleotides line up with TRBD2. The J call is doubtful: the DNA matches TRBJ2-7 better. CDR1 is GTSNPN, CDR2 SVGIG, per germline (reference sequence). This CDR3 has 13 amino acids. The CDR3 protein is CAWNPGTTYEQYF. The CDR3 DNA sequence: TGTGCCTGGAATCCAGGGACTACCTACGAGCAGTACTTC.

DNA of the CDR3: TGTGCCAGCAGAATAGGGGGCACCGGTGAAGCTTTCTTT. It codes for CASRIGGTGEAFF. This chain links TRBV6-5 with TRBJ1-1; TRBD1 matches at 7 bases. V shed 6 bases, J shed 7 bases, and the junction held 8 bases outside the gene matches. The CDR3 covers 13 residues. Germline-derived CDR1 and CDR2 are MNHEY and SVGAGI.

The rearrangement joins TRBV7-6 to TRBJ1-3; no clear D gene. Germline-derived CDR1 and CDR2 are SGHVS and FNYEAQ. The ends were cut back, 0 bases at V and 1 base at J, with 10 bases in the middle. This CDR3 has 16 residues. The CDR3 sequence: CASSLATRLSGNTIYF. The CDR3 DNA sequence: TGTGCCAGCAGCTTAGCGACACGTTTATCTGGAAACACCATATATTTT.

As concerns this clone: At one boundary the junction diverges from the germline segment, which might be a read error. The CDR3 loop is CASTETRRFGPGELFF. In DNA, the CDR3 is TGCGCCAGCACTGAGACTAGGAGGTTCGGCCCCGGGGAGCTGTTTTTT. V is TRBV10-1 and J is TRBJ2-2, with TRBD2 as a possible D gene (6 bases). Germline values: CDR1 WNHNN, CDR2 SYGVQD (reference sequence). There are 16 residues in the CDR3.

J is TRBJ2-7 and V is TRBV10-1; a possible D gene is TRBD1 (6 bases). The V end lost 3 bases, the J end lost 1 base, and 7 bases lay between the germline ends. The CDR3 is 13 amino acids. The V gene's germline CDR1 is WNHNN and CDR2 SYGVQD (reference sequence). CDR3 residues: CASSEDRSYEQYF. The CDR3 DNA reads TGCGCCAGCAGTGAAGACAGGTCCTACGAGCAGTACTTC.

The V and J genes are TRBV9 and TRBJ2-2, with D perhaps TRBD2 (6 bases). Trimming pared 0 bases from V and 1 base from J, leaving 10 bases between. Germline V gene data show CDR1 as SGDLS and CDR2 as YYNGEE. The CDR3 extends over 16 amino acids. This CDR3 reads CASSVGPAGNTGELFF. As DNA, the CDR3 is TGTGCCAGCAGCGTAGGGCCAGCGGGGAACACCGGGGAGCTGTTTTTT.

In regard to this clone: Given a much more abundant clone one base away, this may be a read error. The rearrangement uses TRBV7-3 and TRBJ2-3, with TRBD2 matching 11 bases. Per germline, CDR1 SGHTA and CDR2 FQGTGA. V shed 5 bases, J shed 4 bases, and the junction held 5 bases outside the gene matches. CDR3 length equals 15 residues. The CDR3 loop reads CASSRSGGAADTQYF. CDR3 DNA sequence: TGTGCCAGCAGCCGTAGCGGGGGGGCCGCAGATACGCAGTATTTT.

The sample holds one count of this clone. The genes are TRBV5-4 and TRBJ1-1; D is perhaps TRBD1 (6 bases). The CDR3 is 14 residues long. Trimming took 2 bases from V and 4 from J, leaving 12 bases between them. Per germline, CDR1 SGHNT and CDR2 YYREEE (reference sequence). The CDR3 protein is CASSFPRGGTEAFF. Written as DNA, the CDR3 is TGTGCCAGCAGCTTCCCCAGGGGTGGCACTGAAGCTTTCTTT.

CDR3 in DNA: TGTGCCAGCAGCTTGGGCCGGGACAGGGGTAATTCACCCCTCCACTTT. Translated: CASSLGRDRGNSPLHF. J is TRBJ1-6 and V is TRBV5-4; 10 bases are shared with TRBD1. Germline V gene lookup returns CDR1 SGHNT and CDR2 YYREEE (reference sequence). J was trimmed by 6 bases and V by 0 bases; bases with no gene match: 3. CDR3 length: 16 residues.

This chain links TRBV5-1 with TRBJ2-1; 8 bases map to TRBD2. After removal of 8 bases from V and 1 base from J, the junction contained 11 bases not matched to a gene. CDR3 size: 16 residues. From germline, CDR1 is SGHRS and CDR2 YFSETQ. The CDR3 sequence: CASRGGWTPSYNEQFF. CDR3 coding DNA: TGCGCCAGTCGGGGGGGGTGGACGCCTTCCTACAATGAGCAGTTCTTC.

J is TRBJ2-5 and V is TRBV27; TRBD2 agrees at 10 bases. The CDR3 sequence is 16 residues long. CDR1 and CDR2 (germline): MNHEY, SMNVEV (reference sequence). V lost 5 bases to trimming and J lost 4 bases; unmatched junction nucleotides: 10. The CDR3 here is CASSAQLAGSLETQYF. The CDR3 region has the DNA TGTGCCAGCAGTGCCCAACTAGCGGGGTCCTTAGAGACCCAGTACTTC.

The CDR3: CASSESGRGYYNEQFF. In DNA, the CDR3 is TGTGCCAGCAGTGAATCGGGGCGGGGTTACTACAATGAGCAGTTCTTC. This chain links TRBV25-1 with TRBJ2-1, with D maybe TRBD2 (6 bases). The CDR3 contains 16 residues. Germline values: CDR1 MGHDK, CDR2 SYGVNS. Trimming shortened V by 1 base and J by 3 bases, and 13 bases separated the two germline ends.

The rearrangement joins TRBV30 to TRBJ1-6; tentatively, D is TRBD1 (5 bases). The germline CDR1 and CDR2 sequences are GTSNPN and SVGIG (reference sequence). V lost 4 bases and J 9 bases, leaving 10 bases between the germline ends. This CDR3 is 12 amino acids long. The chain's CDR3 is CAWTGFSSPLHF. The CDR3 nucleotides read TGTGCCTGGACAGGGTTCAGTTCACCCCTCCACTTT.

J is TRBJ1-1 and V is TRBV2, with 7 positions matching TRBD1. This CDR3 region has 14 residues. The J segment lost 10 bases and the V segment lost 5 bases, leaving 13 bases of the junction unmatched. Germline V gene data show CDR1 as SNHLY and CDR2 as FYNNEI. CDR3 bases: TGTGCCAGCAGTTCTACCGATACAGGGGCGGTAGCTTTCTTT. Translating gives CASSSTDTGAVAFF.

The gene calls are TRBV5-1 and TRBJ2-5; 9 bases are a match to TRBD1. Germline V gives CDR1 SGHRS, CDR2 YFSETQ. V lost 4 bases to trimming and J lost 3 bases; unmatched junction nucleotides: 4. The CDR3 is 14 residues long. The CDR3 DNA follows: TGCGCCAGCAGCCTGGGGGACAGGGAAGAGACCCAGTACTTC. This gives the protein CASSLGDREETQYF.